This TCR beta chain appears in the sequencing data of a study of T cell changes during pregnancy in multiple sclerosis. Clones were sequenced by immunoSEQ multiplex PCR, and TCRdb holds only the in-frame ones, with some missing. The table lists about 89,000 clones, approximately 94% of them singletons. Per the germline V gene, CDR1 is MRHNA and CDR2 is SNTAGT. This CDR3 is 14 amino acids long. Between the trimmed V and J ends, which lost 5 bases and 5 bases, there was a span of 13 bases. This clonotype originated in a female donor with multiple sclerosis, enrolled in a pregnancy study. The V call is TRBV6-4, the J call TRBJ2-1; tentative D call: TRBD1 (6 bases). Sequences were derived from peripheral blood, sampled in the third trimester of pregnancy. In DNA form, the CDR3 reads TGTGCCAGCAGTCGGGACACCCCGGACAATGAGCAGTTCTTC. This sequence encodes CASSRDTPDNEQFF.